The 23 T cell receptor beta chains given below trace back to one sample, sequenced in a study of radiotherapy plus CTLA-4 blockade in lung cancer (dated by TCRdb to 2016 to 2019). The method behind the library was the immunoSEQ multiplex PCR assay. In its TCRdb copy, this immuneACCESS table keeps in-frame sequences only and misses some clones. Where compared with another copy, unresolved V genes explain less than half of these, and the others have no known cause. The sample table contains roughly 90,000 clones; only one count was recorded for over 70% of them. The ten largest clones take up approximately 3.8% of the sample. The sample here was peripheral blood, taken from a patient treated with radiotherapy plus ipilimumab. These receptors were obtained from a human donor with non-small cell lung cancer who had a partial response to radiotherapy plus ipilimumab. Some clones in this sample may be carry-over from other donors' samples.

The chain carries TRBV7-2 and TRBJ2-6; maybe TRBD2 (5 bases). The V gene lost 1 base and the J gene lost 4 bases, with 8 bases spanning the gap. CDR1 and CDR2 (germline): SGHTA, FQGNSA. This CDR3 contains 15 residues. Written as DNA, the CDR3 is TGTGCCAGCAGCTTAGTGCGGGTCGGGGCCAACGTCCTGACTTTC. Protein product: CASSLVRVGANVLTF. The variable domain in full, with the rest retrieved from reference TRBV7-2 and TRBJ2-6, is GAGVSQSPSNKVTEKGKDVELRCDPISGHTALYWYRQSLGQGLEFLIYFQGNSAPDKSGLPSDRFSAERTGGSVSTLTIQRTQQEDSAVYLCASSLVRVGANVLTFGAGSRLTVL.

CDR3 in amino acids: CASSLNRGGTDTQYF. CDR3 nucleotides: TGTGCCAGCAGCTTGAACCGGGGGGGCACAGATACGCAGTATTTT. The rearrangement uses TRBV7-2 and TRBJ2-3; 7 nucleotides align to TRBD2. CDR1 is SGHTA, CDR2 FQGNSA, per germline. The CDR3 is 15 amino acids. After removal of 3 bases from V and 1 base from J, the junction contained 4 bases not matched to a gene.

The genes are TRBV7-6 and TRBJ1-2, with 9 bases lining up with TRBD1. V dropped 1 base and J dropped 5; count of bases not matched to a gene: 2. CDR3 size: 14 residues. Germline CDR1 reads SGHVS; CDR2 reads FNYEAQ. The CDR3, as DNA: TGTGCCAGCAGCTTAGGTGGGACAGGGTATGGCTACACCTTC. It codes for CASSLGGTGYGYTF.

This chain joins TRBV2 and TRBJ2-7; tentatively, D is TRBD1 (6 bases). This CDR3 has 13 amino acids. The V end was cut by 1 base, the J end by 4 bases, with 8 bases between. The germline V gene encodes CDR1 SNHLY and CDR2 FYNNEI. CDR3 nucleotide sequence: TGTGCCAGCAGTGAAGGGACAGTTTACGAGCAGTACTTC. Its translation is CASSEGTVYEQYF.

The V call is TRBV14, the J call TRBJ2-7; 10 bases fit TRBD1. The germline V gene has CDR1 SGHDN and CDR2 FVKESK. The CDR3 consists of 15 residues. V lost 4 bases to trimming and J lost 3 bases; unmatched junction nucleotides: 6. For the CDR3, the DNA is TGTGCCAGCAGCCTCGGGACAGGGGCTTTCTACGAGCAGTACTTC. This gives the protein CASSLGTGAFYEQYF.

The J gene is TRBJ2-7, the V gene TRBV4-1, with TRBD1 matching 8 bases. CDR3 length: 15 amino acids. Per germline, CDR1 MGHRA and CDR2 YSYEKL. Trimming at V came to 4 bases and at J to 4 bases, leaving 9 bases not matched to a gene. The DNA for the CDR3 is TGCGCCAGCAGCCTCCAAGGGGGACAGGTTTACGAGCAGTACTTC. Translated, it gives CASSLQGGQVYEQYF.

The CDR3 protein is CASSQGTSGSVTGELFF. DNA for the CDR3: TGTGCCAGCAGTCAGGGGACTAGCGGGTCCGTGACCGGGGAGCTGTTTTTT. V and J are TRBV7-2 and TRBJ2-2; the match to TRBD2 covers 12 bases. The length of the CDR3 is 17 residues. Losses at the gene ends were 6 bases for V and 5 bases for J; bases not matched to a gene: 10. Germline CDR1 is SGHTA and CDR2 is FQGNSA. Supplemented by reference TRBV7-2 and TRBJ2-2, the full variable domain reads GAGVSQSPSNKVTEKGKDVELRCDPISGHTALYWYRQSLGQGLEFLIYFQGNSAPDKSGLPSDRFSAERTGGSVSTLTIQRTQQEDSAVYLCASSQGTSGSVTGELFFGEGSRLTVL.

This clone was seen only once. The DNA of the CDR3 is TGTGCCAGCAGCTTAGCCCGGGGGTATGGCTACACCTTC. This codes for CASSLARGYGYTF. The chain has TRBV7-8 and TRBJ1-2; tentative D call: TRBD1 (5 bases). V was trimmed by 0 bases and J by 5 bases, leaving 7 bases between them. Germline assignment: CDR1 SGHVS and CDR2 FQNEAQ. This CDR3 has 13 amino acids.

This rearrangement joins TRBV28 to TRBJ2-7; 9 bases map to TRBD1. Trimming cost V 2 bases and J 1 base; bases outside gene matches: 3. The CDR3 runs 15 residues. The germline V gene has CDR1 MDHEN and CDR2 SYDVKM. In DNA form, the CDR3 reads TGTGCCAGCAGTTTACCGGGACAGGGATCCTACGAGCAGTACTTC. It specifies CASSLPGQGSYEQYF. Supplemented by reference TRBV28 and TRBJ2-7, the full variable domain reads DVKVTQSSRYLVKRTGEKVFLECVQDMDHENMFWYRQDPGLGLRLIYFSYDVKMKEKGDIPEGYSVSREKKERFSLILESASTNQTSMYLCASSLPGQGSYEQYFGPGTRLTVT.

The J gene is TRBJ2-1, the V gene TRBV28, with 8 bases fitting TRBD1. The ends lost 1 base at V and 4 bases at J; junction bases unmatched: 12. Germline CDR1 is MDHEN and CDR2 is SYDVKM. The length of the CDR3 is 18 residues. CDR3 sequence reads: CASSLYGLGTGGYNEQFF. Here the CDR3 DNA reads TGTGCCAGCAGTTTATATGGGCTCGGGACAGGAGGATACAATGAGCAGTTCTTC.

This chain links TRBV5-1 with TRBJ2-7, with TRBD1 identical over 10 bases. J was trimmed by 0 bases and V by 4 bases; bases with no gene match: 7. This CDR3 is 16 amino acids long. Germline values: CDR1 SGHRS, CDR2 YFSETQ. As DNA, the CDR3 is TGCGCCAGCAGCCAAACCCGGGACAGGGGCTCCTACGAGCAGTACTTC. Translated: CASSQTRDRGSYEQYF.

V and J are TRBV5-4 and TRBJ2-1; TRBD2 aligns across 10 bases. With 4 bases clipped from V and 9 bases from J, the junction kept 13 bases outside the gene matches. The CDR3 consists of 16 residues. Germline lookup yields CDR1 SGHNT and CDR2 YYREEE (reference sequence). CDR3 coding DNA: TGTGCCAGCAGCCAACCCGGGCTAGCGGGAGTTCGTGAGCAGTTCTTC. It translates to CASSQPGLAGVREQFF.

The chain links TRBV4-2 to TRBJ1-1; D may be TRBD1 (5 bases). The V gene's germline CDR1 is LGHNA and CDR2 YNFKEQ. The CDR3 contains 15 residues. V was clipped by 3 bases and J by 6 bases, with 17 bases between them. The CDR3 here is CASSHRALAQSEAFF. The CDR3 nucleotides read TGTGCCAGCAGCCACAGGGCCCTCGCTCAGTCTGAAGCTTTCTTT.

The chain combines TRBV6-5 with TRBJ2-7, with 8 bases matching TRBD1. This CDR3 comprises 14 residues. J gave up 4 bases and V 6 bases, and 8 bases lay outside the gene matches. From germline, CDR1 is MNHEY and CDR2 SVGAGI. This CDR3 reads CASSSGTGGYEQYF. For the CDR3, the DNA is TGTGCCAGCAGCTCCGGGACAGGAGGATACGAGCAGTACTTC.

The chain employs TRBV4-2 and TRBJ2-1; 13 bases fit TRBD2. Trimming at V came to 3 bases and at J to 5 bases, leaving 13 bases not matched to a gene. Germline CDR1 and CDR2: LGHNA and YNFKEQ. The CDR3 loop spans 19 amino acids. CDR3 nucleotide sequence: TGTGCCAGCAGCCAGGATCCGGGACTAGCGGGGTCCATCGACAATGAGCAGTTCTTC. Translation: CASSQDPGLAGSIDNEQFF.

This clone was counted between two and nine times. V is TRBV6-1 and J is TRBJ2-5; D unclear. The CDR3 length is 14 residues. Trimming cost V 6 bases and J 5 bases, with 16 bases left between them. The V gene's germline CDR1 is MNHNS and CDR2 SASEGT. The CDR3 nucleotides are TGTGCCAGCAGCGCAAGTAGTTTACGGGAGACCCAGTACTTC. Its translation: CASSASSLRETQYF.

On this clone itself: Other nucleotide sequences from this sample produce the same CDR3. The rearrangement joins TRBV5-1 to TRBJ2-7, with TRBD1 as a possible D gene (6 bases). CDR1 and CDR2 (germline): SGHRS, YFSETQ. Deletions cut 4 bases from V and 1 base from J, with 12 bases between. CDR3 size: 14 residues. In DNA, the CDR3 is TGCGCCAGCAGCCTCCGGGACACGTCCTACGAGCAGTACTTC. Protein sequence: CASSLRDTSYEQYF. Full variable domain (outside the CDR3, taken from reference TRBV5-1 and TRBJ2-7): KAGVTQTPRYLIKTRGQQVTLSCSPISGHRSVSWYQQTPGQGLQFLFEYFSETQRNKGNFPGRFSGRQFSNSRSEMNVSTLELGDSALYLCASSLRDTSYEQYFGPGTRLTVT.

This clone has a single count. The chain employs TRBV7-2 and TRBJ2-5; no firm D call. Between the trimmed V and J ends, which lost 3 bases and 1 base, there was a span of 6 bases. Germline CDR1 and CDR2: SGHTA and FQGNSA. The CDR3 consists of 13 residues. The CDR3 sequence is CASSFGFQETQYF. CDR3 coding DNA: TGTGCCAGCAGCTTCGGGTTCCAAGAGACCCAGTACTTC.

The chain couples TRBV5-6 to TRBJ2-5; D not resolved. V lost 4 bases and J 5 bases, leaving 6 bases between the germline ends. CDR3 length equals 11 residues. Germline V lookup: CDR1 SGHDT, CDR2 YYEEEE. CDR3 nucleotides: TGTGCCAGCAGCATCAGTGAGACCCAGTACTTC. Protein: CASSISETQYF.

This sequence joins TRBV7-9 and TRBJ2-3; 10 nucleotides match TRBD2. The CDR3 runs 15 residues. V trimming: 7 bases; J trimming: 4 bases; junction bases outside the gene matches: 8. From germline, CDR1 is SEHNR and CDR2 FQNEAQ (reference sequence). CDR3 DNA: TGTGCCAGCAAGGTGGCTAGCGGGAGATCAGATACGCAGTATTTT. Encoded protein: CASKVASGRSDTQYF.

This chain's CDR3 is CASSSGQGAYEKLFF. CDR3 nucleotides: TGCGCCAGCAGCTCGGGACAGGGGGCTTATGAAAAACTGTTTTTT. The J gene is TRBJ1-4, the V gene TRBV5-1; 12 nucleotides align to TRBD1. There are 15 residues in the CDR3. CDR1 and CDR2 from the germline V gene are SGHRS and YFSETQ. V was clipped by 3 bases and J by 6 bases; unmatched bases: 3.

This clone was counted between two and nine times. The chain has TRBV7-3 and TRBJ1-4, with TRBD1 identical over 7 bases. The CDR3 contains 15 residues. V was pared by 6 bases and J by 4 bases, with 8 bases of the junction left unmatched. Germline CDR1 is SGHTA and CDR2 is FQGTGA. Written as DNA, the CDR3 is TGTGCCAGCAGTCCCTCACAGGGGAGTAATGAAAAACTGTTTTTT. This sequence encodes CASSPSQGSNEKLFF.

The chain recombines TRBV5-6 with TRBJ2-1; 8 bases are shared with TRBD2. Germline values: CDR1 SGHDT, CDR2 YYEEEE. This CDR3 has 16 residues. V dropped 0 bases and J dropped 4; count of bases not matched to a gene: 6. CDR3 residues: CASSLVVTGGYNEQFF. CDR3 sequence (DNA): TGTGCCAGCAGCTTGGTGGTGACGGGAGGGTACAATGAGCAGTTCTTC.